Below, 12 T cell receptor beta chains from the same sample are listed, as sequenced in a study of CD8 T cells in ankylosing spondylitis. Study conclusions and caveats: Typical of ankylosing spondylitis blood, it appeared, was a TCR beta motif of roughly eight highly homologous variants.

Each CDR3 protein gets one entry after TCRdb re-called the 5' RACE reads with MiXCR. The sample contains about 540,000 distinct CDR3 sequences, about an eighth of which appear only once. No antigen has been assigned to these receptors. Sequences were obtained from blood, either unsorted or a sorted T cell fraction (not recorded which). The receptor set was obtained from a male donor with ankylosing spondylitis.

This clonotype was recorded a few times. The chain uses TRBV5-6 and TRBJ1-2; D perhaps matches TRBD1 (6 bases). Trimming removed 3 bases at V and 8 bases at J, with 23 bases between. The CDR3 length is 16 residues. CDR1 SGHDT and CDR2 YYEEEE come from the germline V gene. The CDR3 loop reads CASSSTTGTRIKGYTF. CDR3 DNA: TGTGCCAGCAGCTCAACAACCGGGACACGGATTAAGGGCTACACCTTC.

The rearrangement links TRBV7-2 to TRBJ2-1, with D possibly TRBD2 on 5 matching bases. V was pared by 8 bases and J by 7 bases, with 15 bases between. The CDR3 loop spans 13 amino acids. Germline V gives CDR1 SGHTA, CDR2 FQGNSA. CDR3 nucleotide sequence: TGTGCCAGCCCATCCGGTTCGGGAAATGAGCAGTTCTTC. It encodes CASPSGSGNEQFF.

J is TRBJ2-1 and V is TRBV7-8; D not certain. Trimming cost V 4 bases and J 9 bases, with 19 bases left between them. CDR1 is SGHVS and CDR2 is FQNEAQ in the germline V gene. The CDR3 runs to 15 residues. The CDR3 sequence: CASSSTAQKVGEQFF. The CDR3 nucleotides are TGTGCCAGCAGCTCAACAGCGCAAAAGGTCGGTGAGCAGTTCTTC.

This clonotype was counted only a few times. This sequence joins TRBV7-2 and TRBJ2-3; 11 bases match TRBD2. The CDR3 is 17 residues long. Per germline, CDR1 SGHTA and CDR2 FQGNSA. J gave up 4 bases and V 5 bases, and 11 bases lay outside the gene matches. The CDR3 region is CASSPERLAGGPDTQYF. The CDR3 nucleotides are TGTGCCAGCAGCCCAGAGAGGTTAGCGGGAGGGCCAGATACGCAGTATTTT.

This clonotype was detected only once. The J gene is TRBJ1-3, the V gene TRBV5-1, with D unresolved. The germline gives CDR1 SGHRS, CDR2 YFSETQ. This CDR3 contains 15 residues. The V and J ends lost 2 bases and 3 bases respectively, with 12 bases between them. CDR3 region: CASSFGQIGGNTIYF. The CDR3 DNA sequence: TGCGCCAGCAGCTTTGGGCAGATCGGTGGAAACACCATATATTTT.

This clonotype was seen only a few times. The chain recombines TRBV28 with TRBJ2-7; possible D gene TRBD2, 6 bases. Trimming pared 4 bases from V and 11 bases from J, leaving 21 bases between. Per germline, CDR1 MDHEN and CDR2 SYDVKM. CDR3 size: 14 residues. The CDR3 reads CASSSPGTLNEEYV. CDR3 nucleotide sequence: TGTGCCAGCAGTTCGCCCGGGACTTTGAATGAGGAGTACGTC.

This clonotype was seen many times. This chain connects TRBV5-1 to TRBJ1-1; TRBD1 matches 8 bases. CDR1 and CDR2 from the germline V gene are SGHRS and YFSETQ. This CDR3 is built from 13 residues. V dropped 4 bases and J dropped 3; count of bases not matched to a gene: 2. Here the CDR3 reads CASSAQGDTEAFF. For the CDR3, the DNA is TGCGCCAGCAGCGCACAGGGGGACACTGAAGCTTTCTTT. The whole variable domain, filled in from reference TRBV5-1 and TRBJ1-1, reads KAGVTQTPRYLIKTRGQQVTLSCSPISGHRSVSWYQQTPGQGLQFLFEYFSETQRNKGNFPGRFSGRQFSNSRSEMNVSTLELGDSALYLCASSAQGDTEAFFGQGTRLTVV.

This clonotype appeared a few times. CDR3 region: CASSLLAGKTQYF. The CDR3 DNA is TGTGCCAGCAGCTTACTAGCGGGAAAGACCCAGTACTTC. This chain connects TRBV7-9 to TRBJ2-5; 9 bases line up with TRBD2. Germline CDR1 and CDR2: SEHNR and FQNEAQ (reference sequence). Trimming removed 2 bases from V and 6 bases from J; junction bases left unmatched: 1. This CDR3 is built from 13 residues.

In regard to this clonotype: Just one base apart from a much larger clone, this may be a read error. The chain's CDR3 is CASLQSSYNEQFF. In DNA form, the CDR3 reads TGTGCCAGCTTACAGAGCTCCTACAATGAGCAGTTCTTC. V gene TRBV11-2 combines with J gene TRBJ2-1; D unresolved. Germline V gives CDR1 SGHAT, CDR2 FQNNGV. The CDR3 consists of 13 residues. V was trimmed by 8 bases and J by 0 bases, leaving 8 bases between them.

The V call is TRBV13, the J call TRBJ1-1, with D perhaps TRBD1 (5 bases). Trimming removed 5 bases at V and 3 bases at J, with 19 bases between. The length of the CDR3 is 16 residues. The germline gives CDR1 PRHDT, CDR2 FYEKMQ (reference sequence). The CDR3 reads CASSQGPGATDTEAFF. In DNA form, the CDR3 reads TGTGCCAGCAGCCAGGGCCCGGGAGCTACGGACACTGAAGCTTTCTTT.

This clonotype was picked up many times. The chain combines TRBV19 with TRBJ2-1, with D uncertain. Germline CDR1 is LNHDA and CDR2 is SQIVND (reference sequence). This CDR3 spans 15 amino acids. Trimming stripped 6 bases from V and 0 bases from J, with 12 bases between. CDR3 amino acids: CASRVQRSSYNEQFF. CDR3 nucleotide sequence: TGTGCCAGTAGAGTCCAACGGAGCTCCTACAATGAGCAGTTCTTC.

This clonotype came up many times. One junction end does not reproduce the germline sequence, and a read error may be involved. The gene calls are TRBV15 and TRBJ2-1; D may be TRBD2 (6 bases). Per germline, CDR1 LNHNV and CDR2 YYDKDF (reference sequence). The CDR3 is 12 residues long. CDR3 DNA: TGTGCCACCAGCAGAGATTTTAGCGGAAAACACTTC. This gives the protein CATSRDFSGKHF.